Below are 10 T cell receptor beta chains sequenced from a single sample in a study of CD8+ T cells in alopecia areata. Following RNA extraction, reverse transcription yielded cDNA that acted as the sequencing template. Assay used: immunoSEQ multiplex PCR; TCRdb lists only in-frame clones, some missing. The table lists about 110,000 clones, with no singletons. Sequencing input: lesional skin. The source is a C3H/HeJ mouse with alopecia areata. The mice in this strain carry MHC haplotype H2-k.

Comment on this clone: Genes and germline are mouse. The read is 4 residues too short to cover the CDR3 end, so that end is filled in from the germline J gene. This chain links TRBV19 with TRBJ2-2; D is possibly TRBD2 (5 bases). The CDR3 loop spans 14 amino acids. The ends were cut back, 2 bases at V and 5 bases at J, with 10 bases in the middle. Germline-derived CDR1 and CDR2 are FNHDT and SITEND (reference sequence). CDR3 bases read: TGTGCCAGCAGTATCGGGGTGGGGACCGGG. This sequence encodes CASSIGVGTG. The whole CDR3 protein reads CASSIGVGTGQLYF.

This clone has ten or more counts. All gene names here are mouse names. Other DNA variants within this sample encode the same CDR3. CDR3 region: CASSDREVGAETLYF. The sequenced part of the CDR3 DNA is TGTGCCAGCAGCGACAGGGAGGTGGGTGCAGAA. The chain uses TRBV13-3 and TRBJ2-3, with TRBD1 identical over 7 bases. The read ends 4 residues early relative to the CDR3; the germline J gene fills the gap. Trimming cost V 5 bases and J 1 base; bases outside gene matches: 7. Germline-derived CDR1 and CDR2 are NNHDY and SYVADS. The CDR3 has 15 amino acids.

This clone was seen only a few times. Gene names and germline match the mouse. Read data end 4 residues before the CDR3 end; the end is taken from the germline J gene. The chain is built from TRBV19 and TRBJ2-4, with D possibly matching TRBD1 (6 bases). This CDR3 has 13 residues. Per germline, CDR1 FNHDT and CDR2 SITEND (reference sequence). CDR3: CASSIKQGNTLYF. CDR3 bases read: TGTGCCAGCAGTATAAAGCAGGGGAAC.

As to this clone: The germline and genes are mouse ones. The CDR3 extends 4 residues past the end of the read, so its final part is completed from the germline J gene. The rearrangement joins TRBV19 to TRBJ1-1; 10 nucleotides match TRBD1. Germline values: CDR1 FNHDT, CDR2 SITEND (reference sequence). This CDR3 is 12 amino acids long. Here the CDR3 reads CASTGQGAEVFF. The DNA read from the CDR3 is TGTGCCAGCACAGGACAGGGGGCA.

A few counts support this clone. At residue 12, the translated DNA and the protein in TCRdb do not agree; the protein given here is derived from the DNA. Gene names denote mouse genes. The observed sequence ends 3 residues before the CDR3 terminus, with the missing tail filled in from the germline J gene. J is TRBJ1-6 and V is TRBV19, with TRBD1 matching 11 bases. TRBJ1-6 is sorted into the ORF group, with uncertain function. V shed 5 bases and J 7 bases; nucleotides not matched to a gene: 5. CDR1 and CDR2 from the germline V gene are FNHDT and SITEND (reference sequence). This CDR3 comprises 15 residues. CDR3 DNA, as far as it was read: TGTGCCAGCAGCCCCGGACAGGGGGCGAATTCGCCC. This encodes CASSPGQGANSP. The whole CDR3 sequence is CASSPGQGANSPLYF.

This clone has only a few counts. Gene names refer to mouse genes. The CDR3 end lies 4 residues beyond the end of the read and is filled in from the germline J gene. The rearrangement uses TRBV19 and TRBJ2-1; 11 bases are shared with TRBD1. CDR1 is FNHDT and CDR2 is SITEND in the germline V gene (reference sequence). CDR3 length: 16 amino acids. The CDR3 sequence: CASSIPQDRGQAEQFF. CDR3 bases read: TGTGCCAGCAGTATCCCTCAGGACAGGGGGCAAGCT.

This clone was detected a few times. Here the gene names and germline are mouse. This CDR3 is CAWSRDWENQDTQYF. CDR3 DNA, as far as it was read: TGTGCCTGGAGCCGGGACTGGGAGAACCAAGAC. V usage is TRBV31 and J usage is TRBJ2-5, with 9 nucleotides matching TRBD2. The read ends 4 residues before the CDR3 terminus; that terminus is restored from the germline J gene. Germline CDR1 reads GKSSPN; CDR2 reads SITVG. The CDR3 has 15 amino acids. Trimming at V came to 3 bases and at J to 0 bases, leaving 4 bases not matched to a gene.

The sample holds a few counts of this clone. The genes are named according to mouse. The read ends 4 residues before the CDR3 terminus; that terminus is restored from the germline J gene. This sequence joins TRBV31 and TRBJ2-7, with 8 positions matching TRBD1. There are 15 residues in the CDR3. Germline V gene data show CDR1 as GKSSPN and CDR2 as SITVG. CDR3: CAWSLVTGVLDEQYF. The DNA read from the CDR3 is TGTGCCTGGAGTCTAGTGACAGGGGTTTTGGAT.

This clone was seen at least ten times. The germline and genes are mouse ones. The CDR3 goes on 4 residues after the read ends, and that part is filled in from the germline J gene. The genes are TRBV1 and TRBJ2-2; no firm D call. The V gene's germline CDR1 is NSQYPW and CDR2 LRSPGD (reference sequence). The CDR3 extends over 12 amino acids. The CDR3 loop is CTCSAGGGQLYF. Incomplete CDR3 DNA: TGCACCTGCAGTGCAGGGGGCGGG. Looking up the rest from reference TRBV1 and TRBJ2-2 gives the full variable domain: VTLLEQNPRWRLVPRGQAVNLRCILKNSQYPWMSWYQQDLQKQLQWLFTLRSPGDKEVKSLPGADYLATRVTDTELRLQVANMSQGRTLYCTCSAGGGQLYFGEGSKLTVL.

Turning to this clone: The gene names here belong to mouse. The CDR3 goes on 4 residues after the read ends, and that part is filled in from the germline J gene. The rearrangement uses TRBV19 and TRBJ1-2; 7 bases match TRBD1. Germline V lookup: CDR1 FNHDT, CDR2 SITEND (reference sequence). CDR3 length: 14 residues. The junction had 3 bases not matched to a gene; V was cut back by 4 bases and J by 0 bases. The CDR3 sequence is CASSPGGSNSDYTF. The part of the CDR3 DNA that was read is TGTGCCAGCAGTCCAGGGGGTTCAAACTCC.